A selection of T cell receptor beta chains follows, all from one sample in a study of blood T cell repertoires in COVID-19. TCRdb's table, derived via immunoSEQ multiplex PCR, lists solely in-frame clones and lacks some. The sample contains about 210,000 clones, roughly 81% of which appear only once. Sequenced sample: peripheral blood. The origin of the receptors is a woman in her forties or fifties with active or convalescent COVID-19. Both conserved end residues are part of each CDR3. The D gene is left open where the match is weak.

J,D,V,CDR3
TRBJ1-3,TRBD1,TRBV29-1,CSVEKSTGRNTIYF
TRBJ1-5,.,TRBV9,CASSVDSAGWQPQHF
TRBJ1-1,.,TRBV18,CASSPLDREAFF
TRBJ1-1,.,TRBV28,CASSLRGGAEAFF
TRBJ2-1,.,TRBV9,CASSVGTSSTYNEQFF
TRBJ2-5,TRBD1,TRBV5-4,CASSPQGAWETQYF
TRBJ1-4,.,TRBV7-9,CASSLGGEINEKLFF
TRBJ2-1,.,TRBV5-1,CASIPGSGTYNEQFF
TRBJ2-3,TRBD2,TRBV19,CASRPLAGGVTDTQYF
TRBJ1-3,TRBD1,TRBV28,CASSPSGRGTSGNTIYF
TRBJ2-2,.,TRBV11-1,CASSLAGGPGELFF
TRBJ2-2,TRBD2,TRBV5-1,CASSRSGSSGTGELFF
TRBJ1-5,.,TRBV18,CASSRGAHQPQHF
TRBJ1-2,.,TRBV23-1,CASRFVYSGYTF
TRBJ2-3,.,TRBV5-1,CASSLPRADTQYF
TRBJ2-7,.,TRBV28,CASSLSLLRVGEQYF
TRBJ1-5,.,TRBV11-2,CASSKSQVGQPQHF
TRBJ2-7,.,TRBV3-1/TRBV3-2,CASRAVPGGDEQYF
TRBJ2-2,TRBD1,TRBV3-1/TRBV3-2,CASSQYATGSVGELFF
TRBJ2-7,.,TRBV11-2,CASSLGLLYEQYF
TRBJ2-5,TRBD2,TRBV24-1,CATSDPELAGVGETQYF
TRBJ2-2,.,TRBV18,CASSPSLANTGELFF
TRBJ2-2,.,TRBV3-1/TRBV3-2,CASSSRTISAGELFF
TRBJ1-2,TRBD1,TRBV6-5,CASRPLRTGSGYTF
TRBJ1-3,.,TRBV2,CASGGSGNTIYF
TRBJ1-5,.,TRBV20-1,CSASGDRIGGQNQPQHF
TRBJ1-2,.,TRBV6-1,CASSEELADYYGYTF
TRBJ2-3,TRBD2,TRBV7-9,CASSSGLAGSTDTQYF